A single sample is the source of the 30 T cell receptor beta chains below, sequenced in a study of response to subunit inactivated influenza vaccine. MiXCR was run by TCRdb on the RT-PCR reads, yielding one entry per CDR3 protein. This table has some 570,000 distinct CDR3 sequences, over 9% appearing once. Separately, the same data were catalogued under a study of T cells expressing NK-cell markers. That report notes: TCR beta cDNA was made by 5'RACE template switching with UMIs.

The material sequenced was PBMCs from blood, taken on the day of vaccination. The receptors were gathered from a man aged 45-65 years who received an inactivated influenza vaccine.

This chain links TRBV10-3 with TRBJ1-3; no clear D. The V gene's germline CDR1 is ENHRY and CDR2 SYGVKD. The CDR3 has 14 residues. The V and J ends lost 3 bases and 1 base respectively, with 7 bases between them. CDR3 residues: CAISEVQSGNTIYF. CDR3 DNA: TGTGCCATCAGTGAAGTACAATCTGGAAACACCATATATTTT.

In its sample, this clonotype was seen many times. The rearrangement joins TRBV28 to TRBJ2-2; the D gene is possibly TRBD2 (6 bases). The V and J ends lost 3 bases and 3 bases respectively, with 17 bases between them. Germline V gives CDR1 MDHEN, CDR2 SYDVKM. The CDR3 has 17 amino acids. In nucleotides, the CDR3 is TGTGCCAGCAGTTTGCCACTAGCCTCCCCTGACACCGGGGAGCTGTTTTTT. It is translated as CASSLPLASPDTGELFF.

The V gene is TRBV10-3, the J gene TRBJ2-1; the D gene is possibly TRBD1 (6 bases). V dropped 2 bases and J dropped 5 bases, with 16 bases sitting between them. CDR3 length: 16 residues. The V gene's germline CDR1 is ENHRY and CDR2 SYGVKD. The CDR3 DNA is TGTGCCATCAGTGAGGCCCCGAAACAGGGTGACAATGAGCAGTTCTTC. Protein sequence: CAISEAPKQGDNEQFF.

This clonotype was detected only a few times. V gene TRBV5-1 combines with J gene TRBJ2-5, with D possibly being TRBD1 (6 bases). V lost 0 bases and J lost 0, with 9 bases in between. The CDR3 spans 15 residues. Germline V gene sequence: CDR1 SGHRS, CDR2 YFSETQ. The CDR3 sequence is CASSLGQVYQETQYF. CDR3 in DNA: TGCGCCAGCAGCTTGGGACAGGTCTACCAAGAGACCCAGTACTTC.

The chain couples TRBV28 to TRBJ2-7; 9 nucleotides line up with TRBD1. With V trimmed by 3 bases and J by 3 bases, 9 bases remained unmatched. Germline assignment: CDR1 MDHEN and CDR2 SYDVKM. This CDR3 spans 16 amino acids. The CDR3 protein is CASSFPLGTGRYEQYF. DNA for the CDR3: TGTGCCAGCAGTTTTCCCTTGGGGACAGGGCGCTACGAGCAGTACTTC.

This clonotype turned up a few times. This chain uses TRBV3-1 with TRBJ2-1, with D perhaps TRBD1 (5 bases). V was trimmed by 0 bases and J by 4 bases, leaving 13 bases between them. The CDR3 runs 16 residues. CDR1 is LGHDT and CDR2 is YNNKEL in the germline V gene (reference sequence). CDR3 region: CASSQDWGRVYNEQFF. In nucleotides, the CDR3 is TGTGCCAGCAGCCAAGACTGGGGCAGGGTGTACAATGAGCAGTTCTTC.

Here the CDR3 DNA reads TGCGCCAGCAGCCAAGATGGGACTACCTACTACAATGAGCAGTTCTTC. Protein: CASSQDGTTYYNEQFF. This chain joins TRBV4-3 and TRBJ2-1; 7 nucleotides line up with TRBD2. CDR1 is LGHNA, CDR2 YSLEER, per germline. CDR3 length equals 16 residues. The junction had 5 bases not matched to a gene; V was cut back by 0 bases and J by 3 bases.

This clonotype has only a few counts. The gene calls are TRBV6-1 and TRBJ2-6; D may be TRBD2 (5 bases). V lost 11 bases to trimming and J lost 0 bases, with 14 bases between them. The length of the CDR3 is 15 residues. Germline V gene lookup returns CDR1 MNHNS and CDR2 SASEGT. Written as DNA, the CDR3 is TGTGCCTCGAGGCGGGCCCTCTCTGGGGCCAACGTCCTGACTTTC. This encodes CASRRALSGANVLTF.

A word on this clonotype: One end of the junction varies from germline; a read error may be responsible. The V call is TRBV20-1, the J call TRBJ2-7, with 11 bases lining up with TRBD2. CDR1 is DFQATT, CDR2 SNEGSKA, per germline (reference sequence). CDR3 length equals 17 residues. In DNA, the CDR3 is TGCTGTGCTAGAGCCCACGGACTAGCGGGTTTCTCCTACGAGCAGTACTTC. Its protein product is CCARAHGLAGFSYEQYF.

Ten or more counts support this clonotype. The CDR3 bases are TGCAGCGTTGCGGGGGTGGTCACGGAGACCCAGTACTTC. Translated, it gives CSVAGVVTETQYF. This chain connects TRBV29-1 to TRBJ2-5; perhaps TRBD2 as D (6 bases). Germline V lookup: CDR1 SQVTM, CDR2 ANQGSEA. Trimming shortened V by 4 bases and J by 5 bases, and 14 bases separated the two germline ends. There are 13 residues in the CDR3.

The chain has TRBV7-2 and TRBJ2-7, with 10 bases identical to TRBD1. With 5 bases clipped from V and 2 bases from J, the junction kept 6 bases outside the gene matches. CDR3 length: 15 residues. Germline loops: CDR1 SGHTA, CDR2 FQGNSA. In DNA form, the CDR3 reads TGTGCCAGCAGCGAAGCGACAGGGGGCCCCTACGAGCAGTACTTC. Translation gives CASSEATGGPYEQYF.

CDR3 bases: TGTGCCAGCAGTTTGATGACAGGGGGACCCCGTGGAAGCACAGATACGCAGTATTTT. Residues: CASSLMTGGPRGSTDTQYF. The rearrangement uses TRBV27 and TRBJ2-3; TRBD1 matches 9 bases. CDR1 MNHEY and CDR2 SMNVEV come from the germline V gene (reference sequence). V dropped 3 bases and J dropped 0; count of bases not matched to a gene: 13. This CDR3 is built from 19 residues.

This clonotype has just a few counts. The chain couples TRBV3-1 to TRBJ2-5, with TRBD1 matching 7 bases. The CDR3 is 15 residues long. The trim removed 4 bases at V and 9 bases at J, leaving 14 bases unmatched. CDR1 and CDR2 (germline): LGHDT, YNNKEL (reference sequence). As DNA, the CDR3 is TGTGCCAGCAGCCTTAGGACAGGTTCGGGTGGGGCCCAGTACTTC. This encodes CASSLRTGSGGAQYF.

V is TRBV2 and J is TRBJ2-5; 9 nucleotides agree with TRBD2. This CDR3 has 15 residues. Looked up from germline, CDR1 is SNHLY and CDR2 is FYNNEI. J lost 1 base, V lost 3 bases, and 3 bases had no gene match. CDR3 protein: CASSDLAGPQETQYF. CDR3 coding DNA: TGTGCCAGCAGTGATCTAGCGGGGCCCCAAGAGACCCAGTACTTC.

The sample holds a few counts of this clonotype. CDR3 region: CASSPVQGAYGYTF. CDR3 nucleotide sequence: TGCGCCAGCAGCCCGGTACAGGGGGCCTATGGCTACACCTTC. J is TRBJ1-2 and V is TRBV4-1; TRBD1 agrees at 9 bases. The CDR3 covers 14 residues. Germline V lookup: CDR1 MGHRA, CDR2 YSYEKL. The ends lost 4 bases at V and 4 bases at J; junction bases unmatched: 4.

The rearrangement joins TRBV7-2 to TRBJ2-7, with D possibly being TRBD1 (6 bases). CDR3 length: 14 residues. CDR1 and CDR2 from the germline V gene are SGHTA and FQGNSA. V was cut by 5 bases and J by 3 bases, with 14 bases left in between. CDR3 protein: CASSADRSRYEQYF. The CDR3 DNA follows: TGTGCCAGCAGCGCGGACAGATCGCGCTACGAGCAGTACTTC.

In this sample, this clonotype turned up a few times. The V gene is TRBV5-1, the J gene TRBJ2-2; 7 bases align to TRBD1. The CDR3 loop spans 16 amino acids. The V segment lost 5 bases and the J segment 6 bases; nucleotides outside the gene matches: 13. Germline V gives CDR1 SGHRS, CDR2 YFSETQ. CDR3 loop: CASRLSLGQLAGELFF. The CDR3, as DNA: TGCGCCAGCAGGTTATCCCTGGGACAGTTGGCCGGGGAGCTGTTTTTT.

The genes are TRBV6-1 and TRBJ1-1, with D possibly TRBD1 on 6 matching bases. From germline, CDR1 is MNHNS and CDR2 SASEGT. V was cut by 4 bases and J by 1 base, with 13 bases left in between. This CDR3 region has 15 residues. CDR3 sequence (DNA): TGTGCCAGCAGTGTAATGGACAGTACGAACACTGAAGCTTTCTTT. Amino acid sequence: CASSVMDSTNTEAFF.

CDR3 sequence reads: CASSASGTSGTGELFF. In DNA, the CDR3 is TGTGCCAGTAGTGCTTCCGGGACTAGCGGTACCGGGGAGCTGTTTTTT. This chain uses TRBV19 with TRBJ2-2; 11 bases align to TRBD2. Looked up from germline, CDR1 is LNHDA and CDR2 is SQIVND (reference sequence). V was pared by 5 bases and J by 5 bases, with 7 bases of the junction left unmatched. The length of the CDR3 is 16 residues. Based on the CDR3 plus reference TRBV19 and TRBJ2-2, the full variable domain is DGGITQSPKYLFRKEGQNVTLSCEQNLNHDAMYWYRQDPGQGLRLIYYSQIVNDFQKGDIAEGYSVSREKKESFPLTVTSAQKNPTAFYLCASSASGTSGTGELFFGEGSRLTVL.

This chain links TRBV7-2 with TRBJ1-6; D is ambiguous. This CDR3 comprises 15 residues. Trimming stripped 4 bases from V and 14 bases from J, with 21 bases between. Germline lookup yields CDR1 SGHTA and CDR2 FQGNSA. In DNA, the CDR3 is TGTGCCAGCAGCTCGATCGGCCAAGCCCAGAGGGCCCTCCACTTT. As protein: CASSSIGQAQRALHF.

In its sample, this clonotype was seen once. DNA of the CDR3: TGTGCCAGCAGCCAAGGCGCCCTCGAAGGGGGCTATGGCTACACCTTC. It is translated as CASSQGALEGGYGYTF. This rearrangement joins TRBV3-1 to TRBJ1-2; D is possibly TRBD1 (6 bases). This CDR3 is 16 amino acids long. Trimming cost V 1 base and J 4 bases, with 16 bases left between them. Germline V gene lookup returns CDR1 LGHDT and CDR2 YNNKEL (reference sequence).

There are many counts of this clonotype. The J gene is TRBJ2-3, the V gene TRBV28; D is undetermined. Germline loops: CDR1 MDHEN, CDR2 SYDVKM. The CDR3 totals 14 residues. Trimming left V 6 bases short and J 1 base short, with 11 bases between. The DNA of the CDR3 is TGTGCCAGCAGCTTAACTGGGGGCACAGATACGCAGTATTTT. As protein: CASSLTGGTDTQYF.

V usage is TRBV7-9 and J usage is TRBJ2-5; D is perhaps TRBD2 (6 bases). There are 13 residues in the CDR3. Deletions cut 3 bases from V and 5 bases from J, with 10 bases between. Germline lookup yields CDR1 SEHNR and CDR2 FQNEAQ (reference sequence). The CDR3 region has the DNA TGTGCCAGCAGCTTCGGAGGGCTGGAGACCCAGTACTTC. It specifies CASSFGGLETQYF.

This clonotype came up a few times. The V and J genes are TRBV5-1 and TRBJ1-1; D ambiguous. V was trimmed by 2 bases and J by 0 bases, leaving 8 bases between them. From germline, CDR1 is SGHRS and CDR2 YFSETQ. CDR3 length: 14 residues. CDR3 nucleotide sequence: TGCGCCAGCAGCTTCTCAGGATTGAACACTGAAGCTTTCTTT. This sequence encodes CASSFSGLNTEAFF.

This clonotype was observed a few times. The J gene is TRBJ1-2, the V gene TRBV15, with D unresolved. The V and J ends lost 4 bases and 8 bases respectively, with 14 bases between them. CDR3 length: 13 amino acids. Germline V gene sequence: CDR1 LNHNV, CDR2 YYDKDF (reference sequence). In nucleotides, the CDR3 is TGTGCCACCAGCACACCGAACCCTATAGGCTACACCTTC. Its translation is CATSTPNPIGYTF.

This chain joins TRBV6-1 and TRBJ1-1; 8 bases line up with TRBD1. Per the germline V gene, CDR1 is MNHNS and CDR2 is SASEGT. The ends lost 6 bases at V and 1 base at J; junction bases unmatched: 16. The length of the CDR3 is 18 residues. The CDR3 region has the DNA TGTGCCAGCAGGCGAAGGGCAGGGGGCGATTTGGGGAACACTGAAGCTTTCTTT. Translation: CASRRRAGGDLGNTEAFF.

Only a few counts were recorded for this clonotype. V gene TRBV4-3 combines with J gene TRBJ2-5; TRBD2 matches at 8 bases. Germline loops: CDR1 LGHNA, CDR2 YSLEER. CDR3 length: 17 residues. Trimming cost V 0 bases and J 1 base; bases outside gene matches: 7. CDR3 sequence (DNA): TGCGCCAGCAGCCAAGATCTCACTAGCGGTGCCCAAGAGACCCAGTACTTC. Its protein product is CASSQDLTSGAQETQYF.

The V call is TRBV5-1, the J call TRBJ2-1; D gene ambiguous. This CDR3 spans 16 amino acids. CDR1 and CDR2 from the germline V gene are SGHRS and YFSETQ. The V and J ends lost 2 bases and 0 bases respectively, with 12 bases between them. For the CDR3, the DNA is TGCGCCAGCAGCTTTTCGTCAGCGAGCTCCTACAATGAGCAGTTCTTC. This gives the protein CASSFSSASSYNEQFF.

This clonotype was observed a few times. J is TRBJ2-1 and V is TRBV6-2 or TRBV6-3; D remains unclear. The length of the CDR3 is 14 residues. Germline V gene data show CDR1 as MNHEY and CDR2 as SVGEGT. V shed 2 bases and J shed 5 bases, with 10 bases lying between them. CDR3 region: CASSYATANNEQFF. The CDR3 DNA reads TGTGCCAGCAGTTACGCAACAGCCAACAATGAGCAGTTCTTC.

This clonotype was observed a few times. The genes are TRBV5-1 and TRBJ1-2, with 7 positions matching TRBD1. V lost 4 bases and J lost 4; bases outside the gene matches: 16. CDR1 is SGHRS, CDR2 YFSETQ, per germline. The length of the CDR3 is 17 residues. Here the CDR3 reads CASSPNPDRVFSYGYTF. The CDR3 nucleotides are TGCGCCAGCAGCCCAAACCCTGACAGGGTGTTTAGCTATGGCTACACCTTC.